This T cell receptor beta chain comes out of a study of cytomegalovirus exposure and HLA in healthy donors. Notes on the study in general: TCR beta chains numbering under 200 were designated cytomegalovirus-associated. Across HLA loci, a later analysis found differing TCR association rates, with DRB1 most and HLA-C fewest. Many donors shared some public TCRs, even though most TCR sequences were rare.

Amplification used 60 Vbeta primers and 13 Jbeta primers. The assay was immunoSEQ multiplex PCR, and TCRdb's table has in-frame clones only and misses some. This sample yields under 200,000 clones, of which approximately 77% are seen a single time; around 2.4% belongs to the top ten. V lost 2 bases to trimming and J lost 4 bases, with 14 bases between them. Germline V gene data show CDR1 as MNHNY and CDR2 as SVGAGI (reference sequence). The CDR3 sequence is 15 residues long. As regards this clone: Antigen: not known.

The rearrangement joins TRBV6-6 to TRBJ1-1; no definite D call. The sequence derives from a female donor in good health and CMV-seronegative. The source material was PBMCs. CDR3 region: CASSYIAGLGTEAFF. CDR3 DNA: TGTGCCAGCAGTTACATCGCGGGGTTGGGCACTGAAGCTTTCTTT.